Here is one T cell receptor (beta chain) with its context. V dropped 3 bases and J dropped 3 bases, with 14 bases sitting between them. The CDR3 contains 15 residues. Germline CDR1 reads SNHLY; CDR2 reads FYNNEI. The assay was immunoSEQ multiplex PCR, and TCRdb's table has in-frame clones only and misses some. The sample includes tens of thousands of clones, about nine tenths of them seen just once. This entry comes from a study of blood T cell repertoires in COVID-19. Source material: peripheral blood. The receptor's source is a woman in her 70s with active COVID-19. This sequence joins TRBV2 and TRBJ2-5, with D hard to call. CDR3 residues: CASSDQRASKETQYF. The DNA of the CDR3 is TGTGCCAGCAGTGATCAGCGAGCGTCCAAAGAGACCCAGTACTTC.